This TCR beta chain comes out of a study of cytomegalovirus exposure and HLA in healthy donors. The table lists this clone with a few counts. Its antigen is undetermined. Trimming pared 2 bases from V and 4 bases from J, leaving 5 bases between. The CDR3 totals 12 residues. CDR1 SNHLY and CDR2 FYNNEI come from the germline V gene. Amplification used 60 Vbeta primers and 13 Jbeta primers. Data came from immunoSEQ multiplex PCR; TCRdb stores just in-frame clones and leaves some out. The data contain around 210,000 clones, around four fifths of them singletons. Study-wide findings and caveats: Associated with cytomegalovirus, according to the listing, were 164 TCR beta chains. HLA alleles showed associations with around 15,000 TCR beta sequences in a later analysis, at a 0.05 false discovery rate. The number of N-insertions in an Asian-associated ancestry cluster was reportedly below the roughly 620-donor mean in a later analysis. Previously analyzed data showed that most TCR beta V segments were productive at a frequency of about 87% or about 30%.

The rearrangement links TRBV2 to TRBJ1-2; D is unresolved. Input material: PBMCs. The source of this sequence is a boy aged 5 to 17 in good health and CMV-seronegative. The CDR3 coding sequence is TGTGCCAGCAGTGAACAGGTCTATGGCTACACCTTC. Translated: CASSEQVYGYTF. Full variable domain (missing parts from reference TRBV2 and TRBJ1-2): EPEVTQTPSHQVTQMGQEVILRCVPISNHLYFYWYRQILGQKVEFLVSFYNNEISEKSEIFDDQFSVERPDGSNFTLKIRSTKLEDSAMYFCASSEQVYGYTFGSGTRLTVV.